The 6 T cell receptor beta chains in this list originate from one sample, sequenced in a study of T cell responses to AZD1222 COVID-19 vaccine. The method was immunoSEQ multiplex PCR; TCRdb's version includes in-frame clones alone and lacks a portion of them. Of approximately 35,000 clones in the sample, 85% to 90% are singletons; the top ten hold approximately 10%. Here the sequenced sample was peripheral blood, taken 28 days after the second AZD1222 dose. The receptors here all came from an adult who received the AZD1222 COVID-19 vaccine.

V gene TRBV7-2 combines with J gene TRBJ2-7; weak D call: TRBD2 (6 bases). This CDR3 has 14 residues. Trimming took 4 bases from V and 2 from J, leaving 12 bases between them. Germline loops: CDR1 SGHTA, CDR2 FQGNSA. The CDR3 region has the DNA TGTGCCAGCAGCTCCTCTAGCGTAACCTACGAGCAGTACTTC. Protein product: CASSSSSVTYEQYF.

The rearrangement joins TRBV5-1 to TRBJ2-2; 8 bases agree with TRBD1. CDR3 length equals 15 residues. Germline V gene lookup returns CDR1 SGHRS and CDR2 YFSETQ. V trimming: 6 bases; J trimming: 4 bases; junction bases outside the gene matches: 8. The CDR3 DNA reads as TGCGCCAGCACCCCTGACAGGGGTCGCACCGGGGAGCTGTTTTTT. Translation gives CASTPDRGRTGELFF.

CDR3 sequence (DNA): TGTGCCAGCAGCAAGGAGGATCCGGGGTCTAGAATGAACACTGAAGCTTTCTTT. It specifies CASSKEDPGSRMNTEAFF. The chain carries TRBV5-4 and TRBJ1-1, with D unresolved. This CDR3 is 18 amino acids long. The V and J ends lost 4 bases and 0 bases respectively, with 22 bases between them. Germline lookup yields CDR1 SGHNT and CDR2 YYREEE (reference sequence).

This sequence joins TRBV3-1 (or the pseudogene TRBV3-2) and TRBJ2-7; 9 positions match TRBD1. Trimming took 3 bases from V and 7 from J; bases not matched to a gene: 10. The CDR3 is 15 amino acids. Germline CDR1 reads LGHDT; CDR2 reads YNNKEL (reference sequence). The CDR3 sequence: CASSQTGQGDREQYF. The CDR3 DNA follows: TGTGCCAGCAGCCAGACGGGACAGGGCGATCGGGAGCAGTACTTC.

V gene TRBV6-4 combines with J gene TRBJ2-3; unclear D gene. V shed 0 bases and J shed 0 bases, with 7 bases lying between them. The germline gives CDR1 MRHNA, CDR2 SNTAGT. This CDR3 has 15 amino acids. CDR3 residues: CASSDSWDSTDTQYF. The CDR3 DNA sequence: TGTGCCAGCAGTGACTCGTGGGATAGCACAGATACGCAGTATTTT.

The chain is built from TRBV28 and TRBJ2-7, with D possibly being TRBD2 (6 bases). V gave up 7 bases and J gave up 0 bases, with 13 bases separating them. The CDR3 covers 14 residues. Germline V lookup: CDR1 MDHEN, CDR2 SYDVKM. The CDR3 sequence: CASIPGGDSYEQYF. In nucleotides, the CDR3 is TGTGCCAGCATCCCAGGAGGGGACTCCTACGAGCAGTACTTC. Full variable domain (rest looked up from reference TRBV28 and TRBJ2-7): DVKVTQSSRYLVKRTGEKVFLECVQDMDHENMFWYRQDPGLGLRLIYFSYDVKMKEKGDIPEGYSVSREKKERFSLILESASTNQTSMYLCASIPGGDSYEQYFGPGTRLTVT.